Listed here is a single TCR beta chain. This entry belongs to a study of blood T cell repertoires in COVID-19. Study background: The United States, Italy and Spain were the sources of the acute and convalescent COVID-19 samples. T cells, B-cell-depleted T cells, or PBMCs supplied cDNA or gDNA.

This CDR3 is 13 amino acids long. Original processing notes: Using reference gene primer amplification, nucleated cell counts were estimated. Measured with immunoSEQ multiplex PCR; TCRdb has only the in-frame clones, and not every one. That table gives V, J and clone size, and the DNA gave D and trimming. The data contain over 200,000 clones, around 84% of them singletons. This TCR derives from a man in his fifties with COVID-19, enrolled during active disease. This chain uses TRBV21-1 with TRBJ1-5. TRBV21-1 is recorded as a pseudogene. Material for sequencing was peripheral blood. The DNA of the CDR3 is TGTGCCAGCAGCAAAGGCGGCAATCAGCCCCAGCATTTT. This gives the protein CASSKGGNQPQHF.